These 11 T cell receptor beta chains were sequenced from one sample in a study of blood T cells in healthy people across ages. It was with a sample-barcoded 5' primer and a J-beta primer mix that a second PCR of roughly 6 to 11 cycles was run. TCRdb re-called the 5' RACE reads through MiXCR, storing one row per CDR3 protein. Here the sample spans around 800,000 distinct CDR3 sequences, 55% to 65% being singletons. Sequences were obtained from blood. These receptors were collected from a man younger than 40 in good health.

V gene TRBV29-1 combines with J gene TRBJ2-1; 7 positions match TRBD1. Germline CDR1 is SQVTM and CDR2 is ANQGSEA. The junction had 9 bases not matched to a gene; V was cut back by 7 bases and J by 3 bases. This CDR3 is built from 14 residues. The CDR3 DNA reads TGCAGCGCGCCCCTGGGGACAGACTACAATGAGCAGTTCTTC. Amino acid sequence: CSAPLGTDYNEQFF.

V is TRBV4-2 and J is TRBJ2-1, with 12 bases matching TRBD2. Germline lookup yields CDR1 LGHNA and CDR2 YNFKEQ. The J segment lost 0 bases and the V segment lost 7 bases, leaving 10 bases of the junction unmatched. The CDR3 has 18 residues. Here the CDR3 reads CASTMTSGGLSSYNEQFF. DNA for the CDR3: TGTGCCAGCACGATGACTAGCGGGGGCCTAAGCTCCTACAATGAGCAGTTCTTC.

This rearrangement joins TRBV6-5 to TRBJ1-1; D possibly corresponds to TRBD1 (6 bases). This CDR3 is built from 13 residues. Germline V gene data show CDR1 as MNHEY and CDR2 as SVGAGI. The ends were cut back, 6 bases at V and 1 base at J, with 9 bases in the middle. CDR3 region: CASSRGPNTEAFF. The DNA of the CDR3 is TGTGCCAGCAGCAGGGGCCCGAACACTGAAGCTTTCTTT.

V gene TRBV20-1 combines with J gene TRBJ1-1, with no clear D. The CDR3 length is 13 residues. Looked up from germline, CDR1 is DFQATT and CDR2 is SNEGSKA (reference sequence). Trimming took 2 bases from V and 1 from J, leaving 8 bases between them. CDR3 nucleotides: TGCAGTGCTAGAAATCAGAGGAACACTGAAGCTTTCTTT. It is translated as CSARNQRNTEAFF.

The V call is TRBV6-4, the J call TRBJ2-1; D is unclear. Germline V gene lookup returns CDR1 MRHNA and CDR2 SNTAGT. Trimming took off 0 bases at V and 10 bases at J, with 10 bases between the two ends. The CDR3 has 13 amino acids. CDR3 nucleotide sequence: TGTGCCAGCAGTGACTCCGCCCTAGGGGAGCAGTTCTTC. It is translated as CASSDSALGEQFF.

The chain has TRBV12-3 or TRBV12-4 and TRBJ2-7, with D perhaps matching TRBD2 (6 bases). The V and J ends lost 7 bases and 3 bases respectively, with 16 bases between them. This CDR3 spans 14 amino acids. The CDR3 sequence: CASTPAGRFYEQYF. The CDR3 DNA is TGTGCCAGCACCCCAGCCGGGAGATTCTACGAGCAGTACTTC.

This clonotype showed up just a few times. The rearrangement joins TRBV29-1 to TRBJ2-3, with D tentatively TRBD1 (6 bases). V shed 5 bases and J shed 6 bases, with 9 bases lying between them. This CDR3 spans 11 amino acids. In germline, CDR1 is SQVTM, CDR2 ANQGSEA. The CDR3 sequence: CSVLQGDTQYF. CDR3 DNA sequence: TGCAGCGTTCTCCAGGGGGATACGCAGTATTTT.

This clonotype appeared a few times. The chain employs TRBV7-9 and TRBJ1-6; possibly TRBD1 for D (5 bases). This CDR3 spans 12 amino acids. The V gene lost 5 bases and the J gene lost 11 bases, with 10 bases spanning the gap. The germline gives CDR1 SEHNR, CDR2 FQNEAQ (reference sequence). CDR3 bases: TGTGCCAGCAGCATGCCCAGGGCACCCCTCCACTTT. Its protein is CASSMPRAPLHF.

This clonotype occurred many times. This chain joins TRBV4-3 and TRBJ2-7; unclear D gene. Germline lookup yields CDR1 LGHNA and CDR2 YSLEER. The CDR3 runs to 14 residues. The V gene lost 0 bases and the J gene lost 0 bases, with 6 bases spanning the gap. The CDR3 coding sequence is TGCGCCAGCAGCCAAGACGAGCACTCCTACGAGCAGTACTTC. This gives the protein CASSQDEHSYEQYF.

In this sample, this clonotype turned up once. The chain is built from TRBV7-2 and TRBJ1-5; no clear D gene. V shed 1 base and J shed 7 bases, with 14 bases lying between them. Germline CDR1 SGHTA, CDR2 FQGNSA. The CDR3 is 15 residues long. CDR3 sequence (DNA): TGTGCCAGCAGCTTAGTAGGAGAGGTGGTCCAGCCCCAGCATTTT. Translation: CASSLVGEVVQPQHF.

This clonotype was counted a few times. The V call is TRBV4-3, the J call TRBJ2-6; D remains ambiguous. V was cut by 0 bases and J by 0 bases, with 21 bases left in between. This CDR3 has 21 residues. CDR1 and CDR2 from the germline V gene are LGHNA and YSLEER. The CDR3 nucleotides read TGCGCCAGCAGCCAAGATTGGGATGGGGAACCTGGCGTCTCTGGGGCCAACGTCCTGACTTTC. It is translated as CASSQDWDGEPGVSGANVLTF.